These T cell receptor beta chains were read from a single sample in a study of technical replicates of blood from a few donors. Method: immunoSEQ multiplex PCR; TCRdb's copy keeps in-frame clones and lacks some. The data show under 110,000 clones, roughly 95% seen once. The material sequenced was T cells isolated from PBMCs. The source of these receptors is a human donor in good health. Both conserved end residues are part of each CDR3. The order of the fields is V gene, D gene, J gene, clone size, CDR3 protein, CDR3 DNA. A D gene is named only where the DNA matches it firmly. For some rows the clone size is stated as once, few or many, or as a class when expanded; others skip it.

TRBV6-1	TRBD1	TRBJ2-2	-	CASSELRGPNTGELFF	TGTGCCAGCAGTGAATTAAGGGGGCCGAACACCGGGGAGCTGTTTTTT
TRBV5-1	-	TRBJ1-3	-	CATKEGISGNTIYF	TGCGCCACCAAGGAGGGCATCTCTGGAAACACCATATATTTT
TRBV11-2	-	TRBJ1-5	-	CASSPQQVNQPQHF	TGTGCCAGCAGCCCGCAACAGGTAAATCAGCCCCAGCATTTT
TRBV27	TRBD1	TRBJ1-2	once	CASSRAGTGVYGYTF	TGTGCCAGCAGTCGAGCCGGGACAGGAGTCTATGGCTACACCTTC
TRBV11-2	-	TRBJ2-7	-	CASSLAGEASLYEQYF	TGTGCCAGCAGCTTAGCGGGGGAAGCGTCCCTCTACGAGCAGTACTTC
TRBV21-1	-	TRBJ1-4	-	CASNREKLFF	TGTGCCAGCAACAGGGAAAAACTGTTTTTT
TRBV7-2	TRBD1	TRBJ1-5	-	CASSTGGTGGNQPQHF	TGTGCCAGCAGTACTGGGGGGACAGGGGGCAATCAGCCCCAGCATTTT
TRBV7-2	TRBD2	TRBJ2-1	-	CASTRTSGVGEQFF	TGTGCCAGCACCCGGACTAGCGGTGTAGGTGAGCAGTTCTTC
TRBV20-1	TRBD1	TRBJ1-1	-	CSADDRGEAFF	TGCAGTGCTGACGACAGGGGTGAAGCTTTCTTT
TRBV5-1	-	TRBJ1-3	-	CASSLTEITSGNTIYF	TGCGCCAGCAGCTTGACAGAAATAACCTCTGGAAACACCATATATTTT
TRBV27	-	TRBJ2-7	once	CASSSTRRWESYEQYF	TGTGCCAGCAGTTCAACCAGGCGTTGGGAGTCCTACGAGCAGTACTTC
TRBV4-1	TRBD1	TRBJ1-2	-	CASSQDRGGGGGYTF	TGCGCCAGCAGCCAAGATCGAGGGGGCGGTGGTGGCTACACCTTC
TRBV5-1	-	TRBJ1-4	-	CASSFGGSNEKLFF	TGCGCCAGCAGCTTCGGGGGGTCTAATGAAAAACTGTTTTTT
TRBV14	-	TRBJ1-6	-	CASSRPGEGKNSPLHF	TGTGCCAGCAGCCGCCCCGGGGAGGGTAAGAATTCACCCCTCCACTTT
TRBV5-5	-	TRBJ2-2	-	CASSWGVGTGELFF	TGTGCCAGCAGCTGGGGGGTGGGCACCGGGGAGCTGTTTTTT
TRBV27	TRBD2	TRBJ2-1	-	CASSSGTSGNEQFF	TGTGCCAGCAGTTCCGGGACTAGCGGGAATGAGCAGTTCTTC
TRBV5-1	TRBD1	TRBJ1-2	-	CASSSTGDYGYTF	TGCGCCAGCAGCTCGACAGGGGACTATGGCTACACCTTC
TRBV7-9	TRBD1	TRBJ1-2	-	CASSSTGERTNYGYTF	TGTGCCAGCAGCTCCACAGGGGAGAGAACTAACTATGGCTACACCTTC
TRBV27	TRBD2	TRBJ2-3	-	CASSPVGGGTQYF	TGTGCCAGCAGCCCCGTCGGGGGGGGTACGCAGTATTTT
TRBV2	TRBD2	TRBJ2-1	-	CASPGLADSSYNEQFF	TGTGCCAGCCCTGGACTAGCGGATAGCTCCTACAATGAGCAGTTCTTC
TRBV5-1	-	TRBJ1-3	-	CASSLGQSDTIYF	TGCGCCAGCAGCTTGGGACAGTCAGACACCATATATTTT
TRBV12-5	TRBD2	TRBJ2-3	-	CASGPGGGGNTDTQYF	TGTGCTAGTGGTCCCGGGGGCGGGGGGAACACAGATACGCAGTATTTT
TRBV30	-	TRBJ1-2	-	CASLLNSGTTYYGYTF	TGTGCCTCCCTACTGAACTCCGGGACAACTTACTATGGCTACACCTTC
TRBV6-5	TRBD2	TRBJ2-7	-	CASSLTGRAYEQYF	TGTGCCAGCAGTTTAACCGGGAGGGCCTACGAGCAGTACTTC
TRBV27	-	TRBJ1-1	few	CASSWAGKANEAFF	TGTGCCAGCAGTTGGGCAGGGAAGGCCAATGAAGCTTTCTTT
TRBV25-1	TRBD1	TRBJ2-3	-	CASSDPGQGAGGYTQYF	TGTGCCAGCAGTGATCCGGGACAGGGGGCTGGAGGATATACGCAGTATTTT
TRBV11-3	TRBD2	TRBJ2-1	-	CASLAGGNEQFF	TGTGCCAGTCTGGCGGGGGGCAATGAGCAGTTCTTC
TRBV28	-	TRBJ2-7	-	CASSLSRDEQYF	TGTGCCAGCAGTTTATCCCGGGACGAGCAGTACTTC
TRBV5-1	-	TRBJ1-4	-	CASSLGQVAEKLFF	TGCGCCAGCAGCTTGGGACAGGTAGCTGAAAAACTGTTTTTT
TRBV29-1	-	TRBJ1-1	-	CSYNREKKNPEAFF	TGCAGCTATAACAGGGAGAAAAAGAACCCTGAAGCTTTCTTT
TRBV2	-	TRBJ1-1	few	CASSEAWGRATNTEAFF	TGTGCCAGCAGTGAAGCGTGGGGCAGGGCCACGAACACTGAAGCTTTCTTT
TRBV6-5	-	TRBJ1-2	-	CASSYRGTSYGYTF	TGTGCCAGCAGTTACAGGGGGACAAGCTATGGCTACACCTTC
TRBV2	TRBD1	TRBJ1-4	-	CATRGTGMYRGEKLFF	TGTGCCACCAGAGGGACAGGGATGTATCGGGGTGAAAAACTGTTTTTT
TRBV5-6	-	TRBJ1-1	-	CASSLYRGNTEAFF	TGTGCCAGCAGCTTGTACCGGGGGAACACTGAAGCTTTCTTT
TRBV4-1	-	TRBJ2-7	-	CASSAHIPSSGLPYEQYF	TGCGCCAGCAGCGCCCACATTCCCTCGTCCGGACTCCCTTACGAGCAGTACTTC
TRBV19	TRBD2	TRBJ2-3	-	CASTPASGRSDTQYF	TGTGCCAGTACCCCCGCTAGCGGGAGATCAGATACGCAGTATTTT
TRBV27	TRBD1	TRBJ2-7	-	CASSLRQGTYEQYF	TGTGCCAGCAGTTTGCGACAGGGCACCTACGAGCAGTACTTC